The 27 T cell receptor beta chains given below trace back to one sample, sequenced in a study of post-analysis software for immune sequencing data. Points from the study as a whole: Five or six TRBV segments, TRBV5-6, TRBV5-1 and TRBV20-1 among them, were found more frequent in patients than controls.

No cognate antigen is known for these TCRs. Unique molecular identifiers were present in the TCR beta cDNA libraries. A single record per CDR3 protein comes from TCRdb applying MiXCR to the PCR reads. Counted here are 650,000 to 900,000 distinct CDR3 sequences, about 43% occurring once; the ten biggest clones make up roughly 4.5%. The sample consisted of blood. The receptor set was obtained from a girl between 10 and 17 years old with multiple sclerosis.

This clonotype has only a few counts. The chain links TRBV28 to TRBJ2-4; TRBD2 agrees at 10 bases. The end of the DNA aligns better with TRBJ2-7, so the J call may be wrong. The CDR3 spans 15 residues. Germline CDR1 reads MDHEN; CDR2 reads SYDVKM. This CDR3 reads CASSSHRTSGYEQYF. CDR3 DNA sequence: TGTGCCAGCAGTTCCCACCGGACTAGCGGCTACGAGCAGTACTTC.

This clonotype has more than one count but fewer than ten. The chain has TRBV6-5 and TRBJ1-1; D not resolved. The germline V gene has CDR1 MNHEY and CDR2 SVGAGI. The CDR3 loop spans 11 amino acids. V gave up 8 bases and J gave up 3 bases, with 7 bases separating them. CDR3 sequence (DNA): TGTGCCAGCTACCGGGACACTGAAGCTTTCTTT. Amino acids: CASYRDTEAFF.

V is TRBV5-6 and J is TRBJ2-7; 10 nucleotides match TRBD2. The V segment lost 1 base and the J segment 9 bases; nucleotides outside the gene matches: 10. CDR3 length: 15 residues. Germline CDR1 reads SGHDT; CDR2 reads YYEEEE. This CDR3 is CASSLLAGAPLGQYF. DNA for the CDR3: TGTGCCAGCAGCTTGCTAGCGGGAGCCCCCCTGGGGCAGTACTTC.

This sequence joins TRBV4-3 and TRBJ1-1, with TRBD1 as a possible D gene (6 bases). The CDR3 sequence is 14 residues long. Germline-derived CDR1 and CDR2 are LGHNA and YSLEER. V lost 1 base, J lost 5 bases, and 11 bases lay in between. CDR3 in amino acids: CASSQAGGRTEAFF. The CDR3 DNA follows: TGCGCCAGCAGCCAAGCCGGGGGGCGTACTGAAGCTTTCTTT.

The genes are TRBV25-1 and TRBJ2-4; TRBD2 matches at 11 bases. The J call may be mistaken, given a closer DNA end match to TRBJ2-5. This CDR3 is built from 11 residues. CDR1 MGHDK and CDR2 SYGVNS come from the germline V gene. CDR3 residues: CVTSGSETQYF. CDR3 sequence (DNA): TGTGTAACTAGCGGGAGTGAGACCCAGTACTTC.

CDR3 sequence reads: CASSLGTEGYSPLHF. CDR3 in DNA: TGCGCCAGCAGCCTCGGGACAGAGGGTTACTCACCCCTCCACTTT. This rearrangement joins TRBV4-1 to TRBJ1-6; 7 nucleotides agree with TRBD1. V trimming: 4 bases; J trimming: 10 bases; junction bases outside the gene matches: 10. The CDR3 totals 15 residues. Germline CDR1 reads MGHRA; CDR2 reads YSYEKL.

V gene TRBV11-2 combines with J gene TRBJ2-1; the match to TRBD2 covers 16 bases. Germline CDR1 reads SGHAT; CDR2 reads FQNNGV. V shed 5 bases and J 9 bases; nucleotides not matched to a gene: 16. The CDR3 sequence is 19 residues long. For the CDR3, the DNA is TGTGCCAGCAGCGTCCTAACTGGGACTAGCGGGAGGGGGAGGAGTGAGCAGTTCTTC. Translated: CASSVLTGTSGRGRSEQFF. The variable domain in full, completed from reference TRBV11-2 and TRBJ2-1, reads EAGVAQSPRYKIIEKRQSVAFWCNPISGHATLYWYQQILGQGPKLLIQFQNNGVVDDSQLPKDRFSAERLKGVDSTLKIQPAKLEDSAVYLCASSVLTGTSGRGRSEQFFGPGTRLTVL.

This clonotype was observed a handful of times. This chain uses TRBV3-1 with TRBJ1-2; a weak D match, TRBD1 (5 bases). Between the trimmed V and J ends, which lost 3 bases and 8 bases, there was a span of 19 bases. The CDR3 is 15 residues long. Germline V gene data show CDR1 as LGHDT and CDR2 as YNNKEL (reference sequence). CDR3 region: CASSHGGEGMGGYTF. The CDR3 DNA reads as TGTGCCAGCAGCCATGGGGGTGAAGGAATGGGAGGCTACACCTTC.

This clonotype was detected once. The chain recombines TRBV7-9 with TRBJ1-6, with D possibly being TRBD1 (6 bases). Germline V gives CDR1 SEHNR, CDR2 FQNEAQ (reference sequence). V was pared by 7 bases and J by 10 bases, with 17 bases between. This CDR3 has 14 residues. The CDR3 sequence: CASTPGGSFSPLHF. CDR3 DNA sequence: TGTGCCAGCACCCCCGGGGGCTCGTTCTCACCCCTCCACTTT.

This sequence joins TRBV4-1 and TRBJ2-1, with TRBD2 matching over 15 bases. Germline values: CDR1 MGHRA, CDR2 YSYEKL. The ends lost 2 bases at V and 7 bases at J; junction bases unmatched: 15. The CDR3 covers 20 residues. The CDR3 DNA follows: TGCGCCAGCAGCCAACCTCCGGGACTAGCGGGAGGAGGGCCATGGAATGAGCAGTTCTTC. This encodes CASSQPPGLAGGGPWNEQFF.

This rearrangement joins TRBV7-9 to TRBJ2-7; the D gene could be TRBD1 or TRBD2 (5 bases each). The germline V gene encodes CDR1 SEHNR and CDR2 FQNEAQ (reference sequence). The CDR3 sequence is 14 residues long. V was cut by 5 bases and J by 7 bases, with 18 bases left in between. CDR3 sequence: CASSEGPGSKEQYF. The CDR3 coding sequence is TGTGCCAGCAGCGAGGGGCCGGGGTCAAAGGAGCAGTACTTC.

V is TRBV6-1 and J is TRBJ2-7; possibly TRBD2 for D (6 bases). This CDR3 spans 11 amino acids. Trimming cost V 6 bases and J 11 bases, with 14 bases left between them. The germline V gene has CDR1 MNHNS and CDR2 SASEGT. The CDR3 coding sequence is TGTGCCAGCAGGAACATCCGGGAGAAGTACTTC. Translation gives CASRNIREKYF.

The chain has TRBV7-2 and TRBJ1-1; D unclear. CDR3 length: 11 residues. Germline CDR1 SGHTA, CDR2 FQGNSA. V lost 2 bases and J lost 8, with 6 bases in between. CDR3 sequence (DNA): TGTGCCAGCAGCTTATCCATCGAAGCTTTCTTT. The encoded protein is CASSLSIEAFF. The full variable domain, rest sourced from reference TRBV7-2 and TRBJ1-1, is GAGVSQSPSNKVTEKGKDVELRCDPISGHTALYWYRQSLGQGLEFLIYFQGNSAPDKSGLPSDRFSAERTGGSVSTLTIQRTQQEDSAVYLCASSLSIEAFFGQGTRLTVV.

The CDR3 here is CASSFTPGQASVAEAFF. The DNA for the CDR3 is TGTGCCAGCAGTTTTACCCCGGGACAGGCGAGTGTCGCTGAAGCTTTCTTT. This chain uses TRBV28 with TRBJ1-1; 8 nucleotides align to TRBD1. V lost 3 bases to trimming and J lost 6 bases; unmatched junction nucleotides: 15. Per germline, CDR1 MDHEN and CDR2 SYDVKM. This CDR3 spans 17 amino acids.

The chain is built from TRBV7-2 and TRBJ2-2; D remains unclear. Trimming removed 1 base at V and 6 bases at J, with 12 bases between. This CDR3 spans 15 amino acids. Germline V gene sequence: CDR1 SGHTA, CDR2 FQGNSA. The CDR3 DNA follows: TGTGCCAGCAGCTTAGATGCTAGGAGCCCCGGGGAGCTGTTTTTT. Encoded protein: CASSLDARSPGELFF.

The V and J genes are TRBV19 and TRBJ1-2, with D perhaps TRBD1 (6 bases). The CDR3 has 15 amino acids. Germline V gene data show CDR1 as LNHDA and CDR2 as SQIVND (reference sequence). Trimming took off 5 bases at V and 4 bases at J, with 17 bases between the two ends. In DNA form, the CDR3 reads TGTGCCAGTAGTCCCCCCGACAGGCCCCTCTATGGCTACACCTTC. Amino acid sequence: CASSPPDRPLYGYTF.

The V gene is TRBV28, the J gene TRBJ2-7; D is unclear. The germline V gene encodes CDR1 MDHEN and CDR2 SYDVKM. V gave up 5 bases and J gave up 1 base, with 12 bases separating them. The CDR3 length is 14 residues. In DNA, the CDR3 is TGTGCCAGCAGTCAATGGACCGATTCCTACGAGCAGTACTTC. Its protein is CASSQWTDSYEQYF.

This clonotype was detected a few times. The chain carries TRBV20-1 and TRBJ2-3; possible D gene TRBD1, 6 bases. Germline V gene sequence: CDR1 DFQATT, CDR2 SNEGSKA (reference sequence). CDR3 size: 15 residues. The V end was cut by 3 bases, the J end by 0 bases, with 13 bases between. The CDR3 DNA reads TGCAGTGCTAGCCGTTTGGGGGCTAGCACAGATACGCAGTATTTT. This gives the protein CSASRLGASTDTQYF.

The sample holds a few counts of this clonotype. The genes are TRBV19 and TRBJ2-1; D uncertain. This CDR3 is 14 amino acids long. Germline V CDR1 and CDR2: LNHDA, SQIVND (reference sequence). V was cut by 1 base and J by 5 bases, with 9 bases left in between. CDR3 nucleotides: TGTGCCAGTAGTATAGGCTTTCGGGACAATGAGCAGTTCTTC. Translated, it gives CASSIGFRDNEQFF.

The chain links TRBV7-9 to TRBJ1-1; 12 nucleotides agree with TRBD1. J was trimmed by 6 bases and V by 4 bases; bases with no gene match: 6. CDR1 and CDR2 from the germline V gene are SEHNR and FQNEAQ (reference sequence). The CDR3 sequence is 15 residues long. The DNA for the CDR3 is TGTGCCAGCAGCTCGGGACAGGGGGCGGTATCTGAAGCTTTCTTT. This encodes CASSSGQGAVSEAFF.

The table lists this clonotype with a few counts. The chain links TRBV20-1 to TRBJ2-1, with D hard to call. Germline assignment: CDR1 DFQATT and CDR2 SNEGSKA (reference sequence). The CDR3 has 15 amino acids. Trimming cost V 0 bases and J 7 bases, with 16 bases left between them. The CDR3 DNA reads TGCAGTGCTAGAGATTGGGCGTCGGAGATTAATGAGCAGTTCTTC. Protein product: CSARDWASEINEQFF.

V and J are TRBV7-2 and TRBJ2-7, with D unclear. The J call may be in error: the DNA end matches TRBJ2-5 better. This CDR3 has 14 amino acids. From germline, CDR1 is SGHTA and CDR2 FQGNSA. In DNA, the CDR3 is TGTGCCAGCAGCTTAGGGCGGAAAGGAGAGACCCAGTACTTC. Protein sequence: CASSLGRKGETQYF.

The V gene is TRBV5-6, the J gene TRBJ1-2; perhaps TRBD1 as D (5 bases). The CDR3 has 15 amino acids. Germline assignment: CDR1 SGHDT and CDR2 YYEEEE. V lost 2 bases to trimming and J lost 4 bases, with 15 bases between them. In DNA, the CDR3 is TGTGCCAGCAGCTTAGGCCCGGACACGCTCTATGGCTACACCTTC. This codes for CASSLGPDTLYGYTF.

CDR3 sequence reads: CASSQQPGRSYEQYF. The CDR3 DNA reads as TGTGCCAGCAGCCAACAACCGGGGCGCTCCTACGAGCAGTACTTC. This sequence joins TRBV14 and TRBJ2-7; perhaps D is TRBD1 or TRBD2 (5 bases each). Trimming took off 2 bases at V and 0 bases at J, with 11 bases between the two ends. In germline, CDR1 is SGHDN, CDR2 FVKESK. The CDR3 runs to 15 residues.

CDR3 in DNA: TGCGCCAGCAGCCTTTTGGCCAGCGGGGGGTACAATGAGCAGTTCTTC. Translated: CASSLLASGGYNEQFF. The rearrangement uses TRBV4-3 and TRBJ2-1, with TRBD2 identical over 9 bases. The CDR3 extends over 16 amino acids. Germline assignment: CDR1 LGHNA and CDR2 YSLEER. The V segment lost 4 bases and the J segment 4 bases; nucleotides outside the gene matches: 8.

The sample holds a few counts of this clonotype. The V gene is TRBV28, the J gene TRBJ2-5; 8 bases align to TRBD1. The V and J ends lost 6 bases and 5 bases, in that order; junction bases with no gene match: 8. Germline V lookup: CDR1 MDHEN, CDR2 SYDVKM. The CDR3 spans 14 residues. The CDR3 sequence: CASSRQGMQETQYF. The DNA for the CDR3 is TGTGCCAGCAGCAGACAGGGGATGCAGGAGACCCAGTACTTC.

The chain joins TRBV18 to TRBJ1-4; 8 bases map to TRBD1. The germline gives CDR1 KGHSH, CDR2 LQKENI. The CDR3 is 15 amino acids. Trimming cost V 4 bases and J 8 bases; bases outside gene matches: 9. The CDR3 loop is CASSRPSGGNEKLFF. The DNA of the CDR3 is TGTGCCAGCTCACGGCCTTCAGGGGGCAACGAAAAACTGTTTTTT.